A selection of T cell receptor beta chains follows, all from one sample in a study of T-cell memory formation after mild COVID-19. MiXCR was run by TCRdb on the 5' RACE reads, yielding one entry per CDR3 protein. The profile shows roughly 550,000 distinct CDR3 sequences, just over 20% of them singletons. Sequencing was performed on PBMCs or a T cell subset sorted from them (not recorded which). These TCRs come from an adult woman who had mild COVID-19 (a few samples of this study predate the infection). Cell type and time point are not known. Each CDR3 is given with its conserved first and last residue.

TRBJ2-5,TRBV9,CASSVGQGSTQYF
TRBJ2-3,TRBV4-2,CASSQDQGANTDTQYF
TRBJ2-2,TRBV12-3/TRBV12-4,CASTEVSNTGELFF
TRBJ2-3,TRBV6-4,CASSATGGTDTQYF
TRBJ2-5,TRBV9,CASSTSTGGKETQYF
TRBJ2-4,TRBV5-6,CASSLLKGDKNIQYF
TRBJ2-7,TRBV5-1,CASSSSAYEQYF
TRBJ2-5,TRBV20-1,CSARISGTETQYF
TRBJ1-3,TRBV7-2,CASSWDSNSGNTIYF
TRBJ1-1,TRBV11-2,CASSLVVAGIGDTEAFF
TRBJ1-1,TRBV6-5,CASSYSGTLAATEAFF
TRBJ2-1,TRBV7-9,CASSFRASGNNEQFF
TRBJ2-1,TRBV5-1,CASSPGTSGIDNEQFF
TRBJ1-1,TRBV5-1,CASSPRGGLTEAFF
TRBJ2-2,TRBV10-3,CAIRGRLDTGELFF
TRBJ2-5,TRBV9,CASSVGQQETQYF